This is a list of T cell receptor beta chains from one sample in a study of radiation and T cells in renal cell carcinoma. Libraries were prepared by immunoSEQ multiplex PCR; TCRdb keeps only in-frame clonotypes and omits some of them. The sample yields 50,000 to 75,000 clones, approximately 80% seen once. The sequencing here drew on blood, taken from a patient whose treatment included radiotherapy and nephrectomy. The receptors were sampled from a man aged 55-75 years with renal cell carcinoma. Each CDR3 is given with its conserved first and last residue. The D gene is left open where the match is weak. The listing skips clone size in some rows; elsewhere it reads once, few, many or a size class.

d_call	clone_size	v_call	j_call	cdr3_aa	cdr3_nt
TRBD1	-	TRBV10-3	TRBJ1-6	CAISARQGGSPLHF	TGTGCCATCAGCGCACGACAGGGGGGCTCACCCCTCCACTTT
-	few	TRBV7-6	TRBJ2-5	CASSRNSPYQETQYF	TGTGCCAGCAGCCGAAACAGCCCCTACCAAGAGACCCAGTACTTC
-	-	TRBV21-1	TRBJ2-1	CASSKAHERESYNEQFF	TGTGCCAGCAGCAAAGCGCACGAGCGGGAGTCCTACAATGAGCAGTTCTTC
-	-	TRBV14	TRBJ1-1	CASSNYGHPEAFF	TGTGCCAGCAGCAACTATGGGCACCCTGAAGCTTTCTTT
-	once	TRBV5-1	TRBJ1-5	CASSLEGGGGNQPQHF	TGCGCCAGCAGCTTGGAGGGGGGCGGTGGCAATCAGCCCCAGCATTTT
TRBD1	-	TRBV25-1	TRBJ1-2	CASRETGGIYGYTF	TGTGCCAGCAGGGAGACAGGGGGTATCTATGGCTACACCTTC
TRBD1	once	TRBV6-6	TRBJ2-5	CASVPTGAQETQYF	TGTGCCAGCGTTCCTACAGGGGCCCAAGAGACCCAGTACTTC
-	-	TRBV19	TRBJ1-5	CASRAGRVSNQPQHF	TGTGCCAGCCGTGCAGGGAGGGTGAGCAATCAGCCCCAGCATTTT
-	-	TRBV7-2	TRBJ2-3	CASSLRGFTDTQYF	TGTGCCAGCAGCTTACGGGGGTTCACAGATACGCAGTATTTT
-	-	TRBV7-3	TRBJ1-1	CASSSRMNTEAFF	TGTGCCAGCAGCTCCCGGATGAACACTGAAGCTTTCTTT
-	-	TRBV7-9	TRBJ2-5	CASSLGLDGLSGETQYF	TGTGCCAGCAGCTTAGGTCTGGATGGGTTGTCAGGGGAGACCCAGTACTTC